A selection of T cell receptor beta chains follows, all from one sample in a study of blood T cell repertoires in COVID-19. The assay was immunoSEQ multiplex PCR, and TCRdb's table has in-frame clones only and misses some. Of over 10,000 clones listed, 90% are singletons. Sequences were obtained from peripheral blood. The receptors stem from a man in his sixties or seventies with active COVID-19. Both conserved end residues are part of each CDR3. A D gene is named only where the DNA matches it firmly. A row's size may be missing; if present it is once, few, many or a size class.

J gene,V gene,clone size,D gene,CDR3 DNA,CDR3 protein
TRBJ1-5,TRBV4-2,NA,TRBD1,TGTGCCAGCAGCGCCCAAGGGGGCGGCAATCAGCCCCAGCATTTT,CASSAQGGGNQPQHF
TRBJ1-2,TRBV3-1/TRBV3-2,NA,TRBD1,TGTGCCAGCAGTCTGGGACAGAACTATGGCTACACCTTC,CASSLGQNYGYTF
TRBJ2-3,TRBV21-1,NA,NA,TGTGCCAGCAGCAAAGGAACTAGCGGGAGGGCCGGAAATACGCAGTATTTT,CASSKGTSGRAGNTQYF
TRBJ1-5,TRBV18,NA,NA,TGTGCCAGCTCACAGGACAGAGCTTATCAGCCCCAGCATTTT,CASSQDRAYQPQHF
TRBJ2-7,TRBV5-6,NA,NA,TGTGCCAGCAGCTTTGGGAGTCCCTACGAGCAGTACTTC,CASSFGSPYEQYF
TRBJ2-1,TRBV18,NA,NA,TGTGCCAGCAGTCAGGAGGGACGCAATGAGCAGTTCTTC,CASSQEGRNEQFF
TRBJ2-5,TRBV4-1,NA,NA,TGCGCCAGCAGCTATAAGGACAGTTTCGAGACCCAGTACTTC,CASSYKDSFETQYF
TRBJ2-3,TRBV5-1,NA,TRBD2,TGCGCCAGCAGCCTCCGACTAGCGGGAGGACACACAGATACGCAGTATTTT,CASSLRLAGGHTDTQYF
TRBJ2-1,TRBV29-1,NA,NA,TGCAGCGTTGAGGCCCCTGCAGGGGTATACAATGAGCAGTTCTTC,CSVEAPAGVYNEQFF
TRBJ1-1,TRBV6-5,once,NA,TGTGCCAGCAGTTACTCAGGGGGGAACACTGAAGCTTTCTTT,CASSYSGGNTEAFF
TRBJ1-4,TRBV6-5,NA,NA,TGTGCCAGCAGTTACGGTCCGAGCCTAAATGAAAAACTGTTTTTT,CASSYGPSLNEKLFF
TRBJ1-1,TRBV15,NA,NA,TGTGCCACCAGCCCTCCCTCCGGGCCATCCCGGGGCACTGAAGCTTTCTTT,CATSPPSGPSRGTEAFF
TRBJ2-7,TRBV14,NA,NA,TGTGCCAGCAGCCAAGGGCATATCTACGAGCAGTACTTC,CASSQGHIYEQYF
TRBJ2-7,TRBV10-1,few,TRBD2,TGCGCCAGCGCCGCGAGCGGGATGGCCTACGAGCAGTACTTC,CASAASGMAYEQYF
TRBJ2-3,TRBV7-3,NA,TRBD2,TGTGCCAGCAGCTTGGGCGGGGGAGAGACAGATACGCAGTATTTT,CASSLGGGETDTQYF
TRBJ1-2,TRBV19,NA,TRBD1,TGTGCCAGTAGTCGGACAGGGGAGTCGGGCTACACCTTC,CASSRTGESGYTF
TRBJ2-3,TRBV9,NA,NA,TGTGCCAGCAGCGTAGGCGCCCTGGCGGGGCCCCAGGATACGCAGTATTTT,CASSVGALAGPQDTQYF
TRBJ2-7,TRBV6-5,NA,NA,TGTGCCAGCAGTTACTCGGGCGGGAACCCCTACGAGCAGTACTTC,CASSYSGGNPYEQYF
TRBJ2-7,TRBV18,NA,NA,TGTGCCAGCTCACCAGCAGGGTCGGGCTACGAGCAGTACTTC,CASSPAGSGYEQYF
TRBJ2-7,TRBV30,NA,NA,TGTGCCTGGAGTCTTGGAGTAAGCTCCTACGAGCAGTACTTC,CAWSLGVSSYEQYF
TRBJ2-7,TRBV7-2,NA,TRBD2,TGTGCCAGCAGCTTTTATAGCGGGGCACCGGGGGCCGAGCAGTACTTC,CASSFYSGAPGAEQYF
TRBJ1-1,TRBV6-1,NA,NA,TGTGCCAGCAGTGACCCTACAGGGTTCACTGAAGCTTTCTTT,CASSDPTGFTEAFF